The clone carrying this T cell receptor beta chain has a handful of counts. Its antigen is still unknown. For TCR beta, libraries came from iRepertoire HTBI primers and Arm-PCR of CDR3 regions. From the multiplex PCR reads, TCRdb called clonotypes with MiXCR, one entry per CDR3 protein. This table holds approximately 460,000 distinct CDR3 sequences, about a sixth found once. Documented time point: newly diagnosed GD, antithyroid drugs for less than 3 months. Preparation of the TCR library used RNA extracted from PBMCs. Looked up from germline, CDR1 is DFQATT and CDR2 is SNEGSKA (reference sequence). The junction had 13 bases not matched to a gene; V was cut back by 1 base and J by 5 bases. The CDR3 has 16 residues. This specimen belongs to a study of regulatory T cells in long-lasting Graves disease. Study conclusions and caveats: Clonotypes that were public and shared totalled a few thousand in persistent patients versus 750 to 1,000 in new patients.

In addition, the sample was reused for a study of T cells in Graves' hyperthyroidism and ophthalmopathy.

The V call is TRBV20-1, the J call TRBJ2-5; 7 bases are a match to TRBD2. The source is a woman aged 30 to 39 with Graves disease. This sample comprised peripheral blood mononuclear cells (PBMCs), obtained at new diagnosis, from a patient treated with antithyroid drugs. The CDR3 spells CSARVPLAEGPETQYF. In DNA form, the CDR3 reads TGCAGTGCTAGAGTCCCCCTAGCGGAGGGGCCTGAGACCCAGTACTTC.